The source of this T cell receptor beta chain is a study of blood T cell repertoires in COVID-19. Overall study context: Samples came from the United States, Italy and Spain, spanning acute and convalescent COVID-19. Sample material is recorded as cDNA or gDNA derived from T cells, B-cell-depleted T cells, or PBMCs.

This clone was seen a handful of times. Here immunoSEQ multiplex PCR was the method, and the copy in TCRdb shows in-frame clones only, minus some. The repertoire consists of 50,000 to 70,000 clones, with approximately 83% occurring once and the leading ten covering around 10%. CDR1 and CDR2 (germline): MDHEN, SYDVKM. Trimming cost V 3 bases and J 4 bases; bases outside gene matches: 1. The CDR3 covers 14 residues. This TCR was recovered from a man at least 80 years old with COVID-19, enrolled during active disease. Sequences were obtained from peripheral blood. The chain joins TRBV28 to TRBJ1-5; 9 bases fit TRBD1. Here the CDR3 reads CASSFGTGNQPQHF. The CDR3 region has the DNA TGTGCCAGCAGTTTCGGGACAGGGAATCAGCCCCAGCATTTT.